This T cell receptor beta chain was documented in a study of shared clonotypes between healthy human individuals. Genomic DNA of every subset was divided equally among multiple immunoSEQ plates. Method: immunoSEQ multiplex PCR; TCRdb's copy keeps in-frame clones and lacks some. The sample has 400,000 to 600,000 clones; about four fifths are singletons. The CDR3 has 14 amino acids. Germline V gene sequence: CDR1 SGHKS, CDR2 YYEKEE (reference sequence). V was shortened by 0 bases and J by 2 bases, with 9 bases between the two germline ends. The source of this sequence is a middle-aged woman in good health. Some clones in this sample may be carry-over from other donors' samples. This chain uses TRBV5-5 with TRBJ2-7; D unresolved. The source material was PBMCs. The CDR3 nucleotides read TGTGCCAGCAGCTTGGATCTGGGGACCTACGAGCAGTACTTC. Its protein is CASSLDLGTYEQYF.